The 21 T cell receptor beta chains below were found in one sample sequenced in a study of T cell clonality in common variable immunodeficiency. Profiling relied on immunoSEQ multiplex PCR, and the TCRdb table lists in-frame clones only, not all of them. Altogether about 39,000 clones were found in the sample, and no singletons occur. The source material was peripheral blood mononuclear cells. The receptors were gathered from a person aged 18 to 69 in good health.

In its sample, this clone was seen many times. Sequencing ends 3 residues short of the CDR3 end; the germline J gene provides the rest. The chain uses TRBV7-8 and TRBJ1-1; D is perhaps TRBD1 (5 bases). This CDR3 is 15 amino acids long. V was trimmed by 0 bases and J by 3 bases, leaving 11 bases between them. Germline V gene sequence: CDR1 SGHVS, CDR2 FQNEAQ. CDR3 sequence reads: CASSLARGSHTEAFF. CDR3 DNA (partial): TGTGCCAGCAGCTTAGCACGGGGGTCTCACACTGAA.

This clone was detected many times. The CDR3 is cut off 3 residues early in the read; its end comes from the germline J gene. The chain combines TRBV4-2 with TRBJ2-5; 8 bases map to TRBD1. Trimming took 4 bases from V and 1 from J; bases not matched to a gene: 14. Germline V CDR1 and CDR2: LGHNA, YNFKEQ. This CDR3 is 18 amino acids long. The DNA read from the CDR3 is TGTGCCAGCAGCCCACCGGGACAGGATAGCGGATTCCAAGAGACC. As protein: CASSPPGQDSGFQET. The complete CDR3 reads CASSPPGQDSGFQETQYF.

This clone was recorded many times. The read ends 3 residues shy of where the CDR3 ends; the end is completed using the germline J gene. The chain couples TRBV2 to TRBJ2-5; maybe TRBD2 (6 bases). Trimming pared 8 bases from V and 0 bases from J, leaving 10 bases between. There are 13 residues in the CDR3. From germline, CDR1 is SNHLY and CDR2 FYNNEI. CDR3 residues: CASLRDYQETQYF. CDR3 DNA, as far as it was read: TGTGCCAGCCTTAGGGACTACCAAGAGACC.

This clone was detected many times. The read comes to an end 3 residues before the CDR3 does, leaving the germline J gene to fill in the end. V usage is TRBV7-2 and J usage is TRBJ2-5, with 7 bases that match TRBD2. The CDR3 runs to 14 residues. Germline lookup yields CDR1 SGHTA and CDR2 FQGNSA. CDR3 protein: CASSTSGTERTQYF. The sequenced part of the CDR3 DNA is TGTGCCAGCAGCACGAGCGGGACGGAGAGAACC.

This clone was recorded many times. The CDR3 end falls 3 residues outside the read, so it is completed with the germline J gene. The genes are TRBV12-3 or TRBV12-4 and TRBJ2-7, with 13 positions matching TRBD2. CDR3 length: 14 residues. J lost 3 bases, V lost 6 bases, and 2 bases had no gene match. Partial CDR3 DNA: TGTGCCAGCAGCCGGACTAGCGGGAGCTACGAG. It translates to CASSRTSGSYE. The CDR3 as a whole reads CASSRTSGSYEQYF.

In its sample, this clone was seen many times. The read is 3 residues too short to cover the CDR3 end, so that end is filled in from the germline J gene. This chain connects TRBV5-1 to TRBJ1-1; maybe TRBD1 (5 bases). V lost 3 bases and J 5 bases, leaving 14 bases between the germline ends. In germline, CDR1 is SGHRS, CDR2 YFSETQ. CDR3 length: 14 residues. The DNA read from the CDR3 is TGCGCCAGCAGCTCGTTAATCGGGGGGACTGAA. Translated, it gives CASSSLIGGTE. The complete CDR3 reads CASSSLIGGTEAFF.

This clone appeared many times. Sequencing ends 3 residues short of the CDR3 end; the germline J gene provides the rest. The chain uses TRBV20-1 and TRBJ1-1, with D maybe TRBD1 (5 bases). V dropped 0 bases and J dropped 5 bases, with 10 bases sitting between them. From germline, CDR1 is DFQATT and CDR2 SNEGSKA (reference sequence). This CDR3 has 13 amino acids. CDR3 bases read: TGCAGTGCTAGAGATCAGGGTTTGACTGAA. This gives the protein CSARDQGLTE. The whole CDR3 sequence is CSARDQGLTEAFF.

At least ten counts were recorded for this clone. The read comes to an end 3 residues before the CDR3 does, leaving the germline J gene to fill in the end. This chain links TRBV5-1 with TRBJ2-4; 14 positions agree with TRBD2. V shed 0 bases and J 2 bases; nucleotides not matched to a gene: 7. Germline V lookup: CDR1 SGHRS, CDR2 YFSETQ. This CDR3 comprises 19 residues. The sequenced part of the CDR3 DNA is TGCGCCAGCAGCTTGGGACTAGCGGGAGGGGCTTTTACCAAAAACATT. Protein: CASSLGLAGGAFTKNI. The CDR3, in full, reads CASSLGLAGGAFTKNIQYF.

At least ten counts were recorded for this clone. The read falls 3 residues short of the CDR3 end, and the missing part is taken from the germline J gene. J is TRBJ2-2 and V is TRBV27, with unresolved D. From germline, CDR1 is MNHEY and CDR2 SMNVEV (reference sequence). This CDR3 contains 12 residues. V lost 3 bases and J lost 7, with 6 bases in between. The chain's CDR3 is CASSFKRGELFF. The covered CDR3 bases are TGTGCCAGCAGTTTCAAGCGCGGGGAG.

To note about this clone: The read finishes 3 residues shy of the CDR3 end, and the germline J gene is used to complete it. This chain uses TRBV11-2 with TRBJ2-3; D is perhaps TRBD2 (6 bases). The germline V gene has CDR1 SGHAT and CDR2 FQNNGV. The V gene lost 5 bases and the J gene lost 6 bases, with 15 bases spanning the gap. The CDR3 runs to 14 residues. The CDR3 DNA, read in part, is TGTGCCAGCAGCCTTTTGGATCGGGGGGATACG. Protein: CASSLLDRGDT. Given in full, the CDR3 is CASSLLDRGDTQYF.

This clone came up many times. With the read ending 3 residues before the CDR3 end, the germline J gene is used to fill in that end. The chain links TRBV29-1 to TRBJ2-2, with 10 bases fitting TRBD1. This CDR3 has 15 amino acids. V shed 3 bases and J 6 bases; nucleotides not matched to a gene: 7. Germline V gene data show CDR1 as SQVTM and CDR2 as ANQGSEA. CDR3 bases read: TGCAGCGTTGATTGGGGGGACAGGGGCTCCGGGGAG. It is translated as CSVDWGDRGSGE. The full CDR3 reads CSVDWGDRGSGELFF.

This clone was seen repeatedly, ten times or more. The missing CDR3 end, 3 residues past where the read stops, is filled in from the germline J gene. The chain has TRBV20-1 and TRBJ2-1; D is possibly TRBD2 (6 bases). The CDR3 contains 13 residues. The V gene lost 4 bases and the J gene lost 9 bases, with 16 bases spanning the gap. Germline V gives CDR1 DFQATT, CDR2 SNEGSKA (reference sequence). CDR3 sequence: CSATAGILSEQFF. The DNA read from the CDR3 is TGCAGTGCTACCGCGGGGATTCTGAGTGAG.

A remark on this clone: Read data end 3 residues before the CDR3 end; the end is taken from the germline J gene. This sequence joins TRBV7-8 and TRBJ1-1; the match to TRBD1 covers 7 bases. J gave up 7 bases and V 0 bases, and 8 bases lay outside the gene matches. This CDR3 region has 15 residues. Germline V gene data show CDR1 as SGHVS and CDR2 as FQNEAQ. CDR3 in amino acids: CASSLAPQGTNEAFF. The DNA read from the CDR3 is TGTGCCAGCAGCTTAGCCCCACAGGGGACGAATGAA.

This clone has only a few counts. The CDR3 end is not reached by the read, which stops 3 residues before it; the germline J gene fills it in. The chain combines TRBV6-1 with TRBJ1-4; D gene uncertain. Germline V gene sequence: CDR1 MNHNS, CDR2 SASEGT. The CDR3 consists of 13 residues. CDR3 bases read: TGTGCCAGCAGTGACAGGATTGGATCACCA. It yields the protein CASSDRIGSP. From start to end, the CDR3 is CASSDRIGSPLFF.

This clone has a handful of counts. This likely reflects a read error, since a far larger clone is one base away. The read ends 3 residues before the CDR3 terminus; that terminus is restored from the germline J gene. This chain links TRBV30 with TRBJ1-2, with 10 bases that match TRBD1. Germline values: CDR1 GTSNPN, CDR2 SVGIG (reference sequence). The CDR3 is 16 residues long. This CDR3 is CAWSVLSGTGEETYTF. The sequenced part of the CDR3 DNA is TGTGCCTGGAGTGTATTATCCGGGACAGGGGAAGAGACC. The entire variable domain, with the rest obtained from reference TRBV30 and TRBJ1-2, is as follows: SQTIHQWPATLVQPVGSPLSLECTVEGTSNPNLYWYRQAAGRGLQLLFYSVGIGQISSEVPQNLSASRPQDRQFILSSKKLLLSDSGFYLCAWSVLSGTGEETYTFGSGTRLTVV.

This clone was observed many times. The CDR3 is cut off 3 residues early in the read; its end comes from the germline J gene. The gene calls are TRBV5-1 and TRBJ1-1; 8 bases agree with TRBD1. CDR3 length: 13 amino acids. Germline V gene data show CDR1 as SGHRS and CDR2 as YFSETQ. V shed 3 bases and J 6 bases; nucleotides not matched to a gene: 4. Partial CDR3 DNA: TGCGCCAGCAGCTCTTGGACAGGGCCTGAA. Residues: CASSSWTGPE. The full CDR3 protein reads CASSSWTGPEAFF.

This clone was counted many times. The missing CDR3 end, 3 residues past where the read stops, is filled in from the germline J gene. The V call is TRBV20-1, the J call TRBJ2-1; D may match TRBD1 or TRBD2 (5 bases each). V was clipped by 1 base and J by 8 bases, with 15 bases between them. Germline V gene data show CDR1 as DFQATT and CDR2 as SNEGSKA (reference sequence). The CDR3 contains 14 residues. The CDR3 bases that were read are TGCAGTGCTAGAGGGGGCAGGGAGAGCGATGAG. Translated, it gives CSARGGRESDE. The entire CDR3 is CSARGGRESDEQFF.

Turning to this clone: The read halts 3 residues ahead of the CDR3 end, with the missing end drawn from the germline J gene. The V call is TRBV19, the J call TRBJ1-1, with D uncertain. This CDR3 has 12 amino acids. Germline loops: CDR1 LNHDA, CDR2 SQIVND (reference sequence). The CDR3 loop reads CASSEGTDTAFF. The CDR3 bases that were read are TGTGCCAGTTCTGAGGGCACAGATACG.

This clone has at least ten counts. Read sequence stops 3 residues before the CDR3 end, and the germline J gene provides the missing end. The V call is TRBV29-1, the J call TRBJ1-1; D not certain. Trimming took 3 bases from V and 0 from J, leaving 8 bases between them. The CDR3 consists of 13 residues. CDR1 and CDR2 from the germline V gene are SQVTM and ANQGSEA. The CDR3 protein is CSVEQEVNTEAFF. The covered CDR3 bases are TGCAGCGTTGAGCAGGAAGTGAACACTGAA.

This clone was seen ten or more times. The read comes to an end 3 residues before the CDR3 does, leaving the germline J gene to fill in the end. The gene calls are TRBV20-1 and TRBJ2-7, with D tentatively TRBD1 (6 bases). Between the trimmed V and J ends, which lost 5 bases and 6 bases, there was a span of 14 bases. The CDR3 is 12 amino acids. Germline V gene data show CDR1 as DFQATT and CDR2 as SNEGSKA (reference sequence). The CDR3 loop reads CSAPRQAPEQYF. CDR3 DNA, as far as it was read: TGCAGTGCTCCAAGACAGGCCCCCGAG.

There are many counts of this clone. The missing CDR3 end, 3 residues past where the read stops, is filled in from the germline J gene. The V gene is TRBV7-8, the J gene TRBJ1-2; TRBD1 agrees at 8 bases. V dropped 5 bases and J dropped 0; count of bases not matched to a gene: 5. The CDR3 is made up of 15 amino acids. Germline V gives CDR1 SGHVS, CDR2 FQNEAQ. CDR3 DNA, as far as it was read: TGTGCCAGCAGCCTACAGGGGGACGCTAACTATGGC. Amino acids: CASSLQGDANYG. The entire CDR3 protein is CASSLQGDANYGYTF.